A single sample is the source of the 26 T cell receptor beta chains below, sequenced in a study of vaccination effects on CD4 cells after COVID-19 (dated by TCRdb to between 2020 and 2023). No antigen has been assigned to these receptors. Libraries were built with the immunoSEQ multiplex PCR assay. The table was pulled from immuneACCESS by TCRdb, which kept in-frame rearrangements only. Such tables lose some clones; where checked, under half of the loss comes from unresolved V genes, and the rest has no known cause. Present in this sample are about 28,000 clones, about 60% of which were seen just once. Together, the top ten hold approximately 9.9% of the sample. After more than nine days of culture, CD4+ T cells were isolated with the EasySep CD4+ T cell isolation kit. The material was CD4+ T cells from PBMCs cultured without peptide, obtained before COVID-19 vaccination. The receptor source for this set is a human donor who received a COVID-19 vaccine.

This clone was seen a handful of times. The CDR3 bases are TGTGCCAGCAGTCAGCAATCGGGTCAGCCCCAGCATTTT. Translated, it gives CASSQQSGQPQHF. V gene TRBV12-3 or TRBV12-4 combines with J gene TRBJ1-5, with D uncertain. The CDR3 is made up of 13 amino acids. Trimming stripped 5 bases from V and 6 bases from J, with 11 bases between.

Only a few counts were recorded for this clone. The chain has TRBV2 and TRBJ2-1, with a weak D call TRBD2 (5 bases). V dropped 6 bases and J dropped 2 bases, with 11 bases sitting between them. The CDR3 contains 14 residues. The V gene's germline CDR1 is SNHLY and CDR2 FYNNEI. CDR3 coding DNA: TGTGCCAGCAGCCGTCTAGCTGCCTACAATGAGCAGTTCTTC. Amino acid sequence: CASSRLAAYNEQFF.

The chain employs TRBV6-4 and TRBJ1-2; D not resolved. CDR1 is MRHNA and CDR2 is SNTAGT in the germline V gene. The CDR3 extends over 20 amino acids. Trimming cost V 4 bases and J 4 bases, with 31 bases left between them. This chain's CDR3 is CASSAPLGRIGLVPLYGYTF. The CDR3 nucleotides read TGTGCCAGCAGTGCACCTCTTGGGAGAATAGGACTAGTCCCCCTCTATGGCTACACCTTC.

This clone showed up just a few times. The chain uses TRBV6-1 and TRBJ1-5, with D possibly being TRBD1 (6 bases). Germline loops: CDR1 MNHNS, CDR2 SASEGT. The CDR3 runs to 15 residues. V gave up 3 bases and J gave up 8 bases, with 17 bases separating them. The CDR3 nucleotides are TGTGCCAGCAGTGATAAGTGGGGGGGCCTTGAGCCCCAGCATTTT. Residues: CASSDKWGGLEPQHF.

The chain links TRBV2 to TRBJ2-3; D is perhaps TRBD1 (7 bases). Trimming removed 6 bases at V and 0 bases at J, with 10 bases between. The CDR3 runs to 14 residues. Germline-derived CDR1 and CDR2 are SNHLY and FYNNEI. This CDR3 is CASRQGTSTDTQYF. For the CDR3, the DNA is TGTGCCAGCAGACAGGGGACTAGCACAGATACGCAGTATTTT.

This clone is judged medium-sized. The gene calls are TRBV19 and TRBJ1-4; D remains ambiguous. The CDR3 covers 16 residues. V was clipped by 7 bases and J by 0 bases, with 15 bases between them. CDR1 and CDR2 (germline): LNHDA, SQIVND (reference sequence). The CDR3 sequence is CASTPNGRATNEKLFF. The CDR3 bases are TGTGCCAGTACCCCAAACGGCCGCGCAACTAATGAAAAACTGTTTTTT. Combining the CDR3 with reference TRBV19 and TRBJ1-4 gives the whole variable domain DGGITQSPKYLFRKEGQNVTLSCEQNLNHDAMYWYRQDPGQGLRLIYYSQIVNDFQKGDIAEGYSVSREKKESFPLTVTSAQKNPTAFYLCASTPNGRATNEKLFFGSGTQLSVL.

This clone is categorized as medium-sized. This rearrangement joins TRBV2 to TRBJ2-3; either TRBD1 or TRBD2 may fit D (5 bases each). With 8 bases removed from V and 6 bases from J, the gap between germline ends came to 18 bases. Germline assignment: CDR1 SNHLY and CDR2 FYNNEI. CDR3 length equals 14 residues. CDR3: CASGLGGGPDTQYF. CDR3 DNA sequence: TGTGCCAGCGGGCTGGGTGGGGGTCCTGATACGCAGTATTTT.

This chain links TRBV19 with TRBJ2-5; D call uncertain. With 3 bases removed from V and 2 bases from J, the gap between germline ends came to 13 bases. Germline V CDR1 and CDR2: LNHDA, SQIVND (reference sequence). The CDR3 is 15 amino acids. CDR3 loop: CASSIGWAGQETQYF. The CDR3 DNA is TGTGCCAGTAGTATTGGCTGGGCAGGACAAGAGACCCAGTACTTC.

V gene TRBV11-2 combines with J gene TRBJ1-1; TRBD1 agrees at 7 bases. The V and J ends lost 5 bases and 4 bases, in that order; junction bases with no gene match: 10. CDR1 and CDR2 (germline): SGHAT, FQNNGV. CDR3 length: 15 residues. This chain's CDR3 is CASSQTGNVVTEAFF. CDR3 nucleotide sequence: TGTGCCAGCAGCCAGACAGGGAACGTAGTCACTGAAGCTTTCTTT.

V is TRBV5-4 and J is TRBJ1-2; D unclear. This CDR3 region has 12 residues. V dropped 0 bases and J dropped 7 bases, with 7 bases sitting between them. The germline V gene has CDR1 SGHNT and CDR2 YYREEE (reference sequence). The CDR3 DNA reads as TGTGCCAGCAGCTTGGCTGTGGGTGGCTACACCTTC. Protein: CASSLAVGGYTF.

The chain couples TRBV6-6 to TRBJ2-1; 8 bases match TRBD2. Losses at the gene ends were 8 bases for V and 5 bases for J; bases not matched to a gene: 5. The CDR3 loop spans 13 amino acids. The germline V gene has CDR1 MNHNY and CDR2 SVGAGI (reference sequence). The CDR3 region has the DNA TGTGCCAGCCGGGTTAGCGGGAACAATGAGCAGTTCTTC. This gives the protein CASRVSGNNEQFF.

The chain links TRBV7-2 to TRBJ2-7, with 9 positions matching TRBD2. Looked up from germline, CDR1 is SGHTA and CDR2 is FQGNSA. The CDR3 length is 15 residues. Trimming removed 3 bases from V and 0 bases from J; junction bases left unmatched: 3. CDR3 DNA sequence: TGTGCCAGCAGCTTCAGCGGGAGGATCTCCTACGAGCAGTACTTC. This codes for CASSFSGRISYEQYF.

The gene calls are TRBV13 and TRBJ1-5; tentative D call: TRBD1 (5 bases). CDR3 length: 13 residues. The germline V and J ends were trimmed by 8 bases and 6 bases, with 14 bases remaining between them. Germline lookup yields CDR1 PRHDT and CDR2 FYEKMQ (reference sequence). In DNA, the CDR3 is TGTGCCAGCGGACGGGGCGGGGTTCAGCCCCAGCATTTT. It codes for CASGRGGVQPQHF.

The CDR3 coding sequence is TGTGCCAGCAGCCAAGGGAACGGTGCAACTAATGAAAAACTGTTTTTT. This gives the protein CASSQGNGATNEKLFF. The chain has TRBV4-2 and TRBJ1-4; D is undetermined. CDR1 LGHNA and CDR2 YNFKEQ come from the germline V gene. V lost 1 base and J lost 0, with 9 bases in between. The CDR3 totals 16 residues.

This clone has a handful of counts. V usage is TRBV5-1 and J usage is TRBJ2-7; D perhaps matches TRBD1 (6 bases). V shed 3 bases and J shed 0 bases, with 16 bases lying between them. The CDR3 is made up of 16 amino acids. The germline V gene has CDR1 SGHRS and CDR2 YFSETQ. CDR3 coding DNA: TGCGCCAGCAGCTCCCAACAGGGATTCAGCTCCTACGAGCAGTACTTC. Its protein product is CASSSQQGFSSYEQYF.

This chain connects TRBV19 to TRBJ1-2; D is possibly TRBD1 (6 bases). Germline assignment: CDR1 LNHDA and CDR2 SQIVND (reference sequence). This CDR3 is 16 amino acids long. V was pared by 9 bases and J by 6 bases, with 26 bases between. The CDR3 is CASRPSRRRGGDGYTF. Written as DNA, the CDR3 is TGTGCCAGCCGCCCCAGCCGACGCCGAGGGGGTGATGGCTACACCTTC.

In DNA form, the CDR3 reads TGTGCCAGTGGTGGGGGGGGCCACTATGGCTACACCTTC. This codes for CASGGGGHYGYTF. This chain links TRBV6-5 with TRBJ1-2; D may be TRBD1 (6 bases). The CDR3 extends over 13 amino acids. The germline V gene has CDR1 MNHEY and CDR2 SVGAGI. Trimming stripped 9 bases from V and 3 bases from J, with 14 bases between.

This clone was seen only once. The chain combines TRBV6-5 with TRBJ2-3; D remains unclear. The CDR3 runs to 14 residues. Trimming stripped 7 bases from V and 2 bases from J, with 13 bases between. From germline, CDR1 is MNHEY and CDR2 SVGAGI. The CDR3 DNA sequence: TGTGCCAGCACCATGGACCGTCTCACAGATACGCAGTATTTT. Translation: CASTMDRLTDTQYF.

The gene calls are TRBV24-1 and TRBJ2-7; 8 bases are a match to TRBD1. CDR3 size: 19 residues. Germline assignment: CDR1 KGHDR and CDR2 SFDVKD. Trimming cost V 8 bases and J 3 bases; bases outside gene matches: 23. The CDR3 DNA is TGTGCCACCATCTGGGCGGGACAGGCCGAGTTTTCATCGTTCTACGAGCAGTACTTC. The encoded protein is CATIWAGQAEFSSFYEQYF.

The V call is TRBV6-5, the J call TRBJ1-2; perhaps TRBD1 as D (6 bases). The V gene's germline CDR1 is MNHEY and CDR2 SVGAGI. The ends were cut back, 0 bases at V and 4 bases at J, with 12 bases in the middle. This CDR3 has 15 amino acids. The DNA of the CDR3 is TGTGCCAGCAGTTACTCTTCCGGGGGCGCCTATGGCTACACCTTC. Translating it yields CASSYSSGGAYGYTF.

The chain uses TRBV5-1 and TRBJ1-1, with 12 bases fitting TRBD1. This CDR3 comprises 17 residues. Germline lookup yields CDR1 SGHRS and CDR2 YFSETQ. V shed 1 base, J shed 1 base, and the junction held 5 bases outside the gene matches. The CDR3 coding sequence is TGCGCCAGCAGCTTGACGGGACAGGGGGCTCAGAACACTGAAGCTTTCTTT. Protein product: CASSLTGQGAQNTEAFF.

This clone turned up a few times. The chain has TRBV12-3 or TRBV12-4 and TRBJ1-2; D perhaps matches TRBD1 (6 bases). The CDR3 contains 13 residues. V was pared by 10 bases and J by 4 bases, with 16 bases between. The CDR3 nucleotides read TGTGCCATCAGGGGAATGGCAACCTATGGCTACACCTTC. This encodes CAIRGMATYGYTF.

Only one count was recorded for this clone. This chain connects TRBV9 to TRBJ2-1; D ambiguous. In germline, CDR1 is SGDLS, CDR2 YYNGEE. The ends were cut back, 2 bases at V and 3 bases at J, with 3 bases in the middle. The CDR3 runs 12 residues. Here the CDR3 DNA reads TGTGCCAGCAGCGTTAACTACAATGAGCAGTTCTTC. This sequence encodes CASSVNYNEQFF. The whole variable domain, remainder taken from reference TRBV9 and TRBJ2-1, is DSGVTQTPKHLITATGQRVTLRCSPRSGDLSVYWYQQSLDQGLQFLIQYYNGEERAKGNILERFSAQQFPDLHSELNLSSLELGDSALYFCASSVNYNEQFFGPGTRLTVL.

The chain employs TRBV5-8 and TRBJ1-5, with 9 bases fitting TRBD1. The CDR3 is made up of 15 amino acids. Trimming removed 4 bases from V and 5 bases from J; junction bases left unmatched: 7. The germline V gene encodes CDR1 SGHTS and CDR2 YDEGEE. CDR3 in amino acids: CASSRWDRDDQPQHF. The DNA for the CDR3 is TGTGCCAGCAGCCGCTGGGACAGGGACGATCAGCCCCAGCATTTT.

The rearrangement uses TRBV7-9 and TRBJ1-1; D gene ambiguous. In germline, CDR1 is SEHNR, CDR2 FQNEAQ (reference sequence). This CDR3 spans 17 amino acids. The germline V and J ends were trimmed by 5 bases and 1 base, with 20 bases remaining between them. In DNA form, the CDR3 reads TGTGCCAGCAGCGAATGGGAATGGGAGGGAAGGAACACTGAAGCTTTCTTT. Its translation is CASSEWEWEGRNTEAFF.

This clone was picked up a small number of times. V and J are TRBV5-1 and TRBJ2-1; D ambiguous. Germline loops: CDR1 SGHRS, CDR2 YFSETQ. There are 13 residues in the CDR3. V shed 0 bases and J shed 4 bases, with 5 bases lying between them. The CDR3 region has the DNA TGCGCCAGCAGCTTGGGAACTTACAATGAGCAGTTCTTC. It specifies CASSLGTYNEQFF.